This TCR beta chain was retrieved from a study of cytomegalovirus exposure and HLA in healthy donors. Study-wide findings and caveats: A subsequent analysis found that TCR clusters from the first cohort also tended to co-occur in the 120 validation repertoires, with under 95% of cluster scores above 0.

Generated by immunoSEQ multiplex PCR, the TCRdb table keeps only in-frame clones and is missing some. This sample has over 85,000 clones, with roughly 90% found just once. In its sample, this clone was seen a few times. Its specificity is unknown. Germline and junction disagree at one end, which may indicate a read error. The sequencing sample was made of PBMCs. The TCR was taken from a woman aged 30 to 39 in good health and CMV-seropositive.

In nucleotides, the CDR3 is TGTGCTAGCAGCTTGATCCGGGATTACACTGAAGCTTTCTTT. Its translation: CASSLIRDYTEAFF. The chain links TRBV7-7 to TRBJ1-1; D remains ambiguous. This CDR3 comprises 14 residues. Per germline, CDR1 SSHAT and CDR2 FNYEAQ (reference sequence).